Below, 6 T cell receptor beta chains from the same sample are listed, as sequenced in a study of blood T cells in healthy people across ages. It was with a sample-barcoded 5' primer and a J-beta primer mix that a second PCR of roughly 6 to 12 cycles was run. TCRdb passed the 5' RACE reads through MiXCR, listing each CDR3 protein once. The repertoire holds around 1,600,000 distinct CDR3 sequences, with roughly 43% as singletons. Sequenced sample: blood. These receptors all come from a woman between 18 and 29 years old in good health.

In its sample, this clonotype was seen a few times. The CDR3 coding sequence is TGCGCCAGCAGCCCCATCCTCAGCGGCACTGAAGCTTTCTTT. Encoded protein: CASSPILSGTEAFF. The V call is TRBV5-1, the J call TRBJ1-1, with D unresolved. V was trimmed by 4 bases and J by 4 bases, leaving 14 bases between them. Germline assignment: CDR1 SGHRS and CDR2 YFSETQ. The CDR3 length is 14 residues.

The chain recombines TRBV20-1 with TRBJ2-1; TRBD2 matches 7 bases. CDR1 and CDR2 (germline): DFQATT, SNEGSKA (reference sequence). The CDR3 sequence is 14 residues long. The trim removed 6 bases at V and 4 bases at J, leaving 9 bases unmatched. As DNA, the CDR3 is TGCAGTGCGGGTGTCAGCGGGGCTTACAATGAGCAGTTCTTC. Translated, it gives CSAGVSGAYNEQFF.

This clonotype came up a few times. The chain employs TRBV7-2 and TRBJ2-5, with D maybe TRBD2 (6 bases). Deletions cut 1 base from V and 5 bases from J, with 11 bases between. In germline, CDR1 is SGHTA, CDR2 FQGNSA. CDR3 size: 14 residues. The CDR3 here is CASSLERVRETQYF. For the CDR3, the DNA is TGTGCCAGCAGCTTAGAGCGGGTTCGGGAGACCCAGTACTTC.

On this clonotype itself: One base away lies a much larger clone, so this may be a sequencing read error. The chain recombines TRBV28 with TRBJ2-1; TRBD2 is a possible D gene (6 bases). The CDR3 runs to 15 residues. V lost 6 bases to trimming and J lost 13 bases, with 25 bases between them. The germline V gene encodes CDR1 MDHEN and CDR2 SYDVKM. CDR3 protein: CASRSLGGEGETQFF. Written as DNA, the CDR3 is TGTGCCAGCAGATCCTTGGGGGGAGAAGGAGAGACCCAGTTCTTC.

This chain connects TRBV4-3 to TRBJ2-3; 8 positions match TRBD2. Germline CDR1 LGHNA, CDR2 YSLEER. This CDR3 region has 15 residues. Trimming removed 5 bases from V and 1 base from J; junction bases left unmatched: 5. The CDR3 loop reads CASSLSTSGTDTQYF. CDR3 in DNA: TGCGCCAGCAGCTTATCGACTAGCGGCACAGATACGCAGTATTTT.

The table lists this clonotype with a few counts. This rearrangement joins TRBV7-2 to TRBJ2-7; no firm D call. The germline V and J ends were trimmed by 2 bases and 6 bases, with 14 bases remaining between them. Germline assignment: CDR1 SGHTA and CDR2 FQGNSA. The CDR3 extends over 14 amino acids. For the CDR3, the DNA is TGTGCCAGCAGCTTAAGGGCTAGTCTGGTCGAGCAGTACTTC. Protein: CASSLRASLVEQYF.